A selection of T cell receptor beta chains follows, all from one sample in a study of T cell responses to AZD1222 COVID-19 vaccine. TCRdb's table, derived via immunoSEQ multiplex PCR, lists solely in-frame clones and lacks some. The sample yields tens of thousands of clones, around 80% seen once. The sequencing used peripheral blood, collected 28 days after the second AZD1222 dose. Source of these receptors: an adult who received the AZD1222 COVID-19 vaccine. CDR3s include the opening cysteine and the closing phenylalanine or tryptophan. A D gene is named only where the DNA matches it firmly. Clone size, where shown, is once, few, many, or a class for clones that have expanded.

j_gene	v_gene	len	d_gene	abundance	CDR3nt	CDR3aa
TRBJ1-2	TRBV28	12	TRBD1	once	TGTGCCAGCAGCACAGGGGCCTATGGCTACACCTTC	CASSTGAYGYTF
TRBJ2-2	TRBV11-2	13	.	.	TGTGCCAGCAGCCGTAGCCTCACCGGGGAGCTGTTTTTT	CASSRSLTGELFF
TRBJ1-5	TRBV19	13	.	.	TGTGCCAGTAGTCCGTATAGCAATCAGCCCCAGCATTTT	CASSPYSNQPQHF
TRBJ1-5	TRBV7-7	18	.	.	TGTGCTAGCAGCTACCAGTCGTCCGGGGCGAGTAGTAATCAGCCCCAGCATTTT	CASSYQSSGASSNQPQHF
TRBJ1-2	TRBV29-1	14	TRBD1	.	TGCAGCGTGGAAGGGACAGGGGTTAGCTATGGCTACACCTTC	CSVEGTGVSYGYTF
TRBJ2-7	TRBV4-1	17	TRBD2	.	TGCGCCAGCAGCCAACTAGCTGACGGGACTAGAACGGACGAGCAGTACTTC	CASSQLADGTRTDEQYF
TRBJ2-5	TRBV6-1	13	.	.	TGTGCCAGCAGTGAATTAGTGTTGGAGACCCAGTACTTC	CASSELVLETQYF
TRBJ2-2	TRBV10-1	13	.	.	TGCGCCAGCAGTGAGTCGGGGACCGGGGAGCTGTTTTTT	CASSESGTGELFF
TRBJ1-1	TRBV5-1	14	TRBD1	.	TGCGCCAGCAGGGGACAGGGGACGAACACTGAAGCTTTCTTT	CASRGQGTNTEAFF
TRBJ2-5	TRBV27	21	TRBD2	.	TGTGCCAGCAGTTTATGGATGCCCGGGACTAGCGGGGGGGCCTTTCAAGAGACCCAGTACTTC	CASSLWMPGTSGGAFQETQYF
TRBJ2-7	TRBV7-8	17	TRBD2	.	TGTGCCAGCAGCCTTCCACTAGCGGGGGCCCCATCCTACGAGCAGTACTTC	CASSLPLAGAPSYEQYF
TRBJ2-7	TRBV5-4	15	.	.	TGTGCCAGCAGCCCCCCGGGAGGGGGCGCCGACGAGCAGTACTTC	CASSPPGGGADEQYF
TRBJ1-1	TRBV5-1	13	.	.	TGCGCCAGCAGCTACGGGGCGGGCACTGAAGCTTTCTTT	CASSYGAGTEAFF
TRBJ1-2	TRBV27	14	.	.	TGTGCCAGCACCCCCTTGGGAACTAACTATGGCTACACCTTC	CASTPLGTNYGYTF
TRBJ2-5	TRBV9	14	TRBD2	.	TGTGCCAGCAGCGTTGGGACTAGCCAAGAGACCCAGTACTTC	CASSVGTSQETQYF
TRBJ2-3	TRBV7-2	15	TRBD2	.	TGTGCCAGCAGCTTAGCGGGGGGGAGAACAGATACGCAGTATTTT	CASSLAGGRTDTQYF
TRBJ2-2	TRBV11-3	18	TRBD2	few	TGTGCCAGCAGCACAGGACTAGCGGGGGGAACGAACACCGGGGAGCTGTTTTTT	CASSTGLAGGTNTGELFF
TRBJ2-7	TRBV7-8	14	.	.	TGTGCCAGCAGCTGGGGGGTCCTCACCTACGAGCAGTACTTC	CASSWGVLTYEQYF
TRBJ1-1	TRBV28	14	.	.	TGTGCCAGCACGCCGTGGGGGGTGAACACTGAAGCTTTCTTT	CASTPWGVNTEAFF
TRBJ2-1	TRBV18	16	TRBD2	.	TGTGCCAGCTCAACTAGCGGGGGGCCCCAAAACAATGAGCAGTTCTTC	CASSTSGGPQNNEQFF
TRBJ1-5	TRBV20-1	14	.	.	TGCAGTGCCAGTGACAGATATAGCAATCAGCCCCAGCATTTT	CSASDRYSNQPQHF
TRBJ1-2	TRBV7-2	13	.	.	TGTGCCAGCAGCTTACAGGGCCCCTATGGCTACACCTTC	CASSLQGPYGYTF
TRBJ1-1	TRBV7-9	14	.	.	TGTGCCAGCACCCCACCCGCCAGGGACACTGAAGCTTTCTTT	CASTPPARDTEAFF
TRBJ2-1	TRBV5-1	15	TRBD2	.	TGCGCCAGCAGCGTAGGGACTAGCGGCTACAATGAGCAGTTCTTC	CASSVGTSGYNEQFF
TRBJ1-5	TRBV21-1	17	.	.	TGTGCCAGCAGCAAATTTCCCCACCAAAACGGCAATCAGCCCCAGCATTTT	CASSKFPHQNGNQPQHF
TRBJ2-7	TRBV7-9	15	.	.	TGTGCCAGCAGCTACCTTTCCGGGGTTACCTACGAGCAGTACTTC	CASSYLSGVTYEQYF
TRBJ1-1	TRBV2	14	TRBD1	.	TGTGCCAGTGGTGAGGGGACAGCAGCCTCTGAAGCTTTCTTT	CASGEGTAASEAFF
TRBJ2-3	TRBV7-2	13	.	.	TGTGCCACCCTTCCGGGGTGGGGAGATACGCAGTATTTT	CATLPGWGDTQYF
TRBJ2-5	TRBV28	13	.	.	TGTGCCAGCGGTCGTTGGGACCAAGAGACCCAGTACTTC	CASGRWDQETQYF